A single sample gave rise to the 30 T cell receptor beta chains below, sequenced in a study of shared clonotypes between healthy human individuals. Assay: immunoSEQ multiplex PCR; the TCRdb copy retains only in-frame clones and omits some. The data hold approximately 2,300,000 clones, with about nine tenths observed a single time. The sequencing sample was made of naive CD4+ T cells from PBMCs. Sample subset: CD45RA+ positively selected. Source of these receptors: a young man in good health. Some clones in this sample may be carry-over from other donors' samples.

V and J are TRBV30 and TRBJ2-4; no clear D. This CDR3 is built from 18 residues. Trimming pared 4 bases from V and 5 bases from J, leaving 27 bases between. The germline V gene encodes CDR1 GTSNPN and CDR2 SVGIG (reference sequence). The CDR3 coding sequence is TGTGCCTGGACCCCACCCCCCAAGACGTCCCCCCGGGAAAACATTCAGTACTTC. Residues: CAWTPPPKTSPRENIQYF.

For the CDR3, the DNA is TGTGCCATCAGTGCCGCCCAGGGACAGGGTTTGCACGAGCAGTACTTC. It specifies CAISAAQGQGLHEQYF. The rearrangement joins TRBV10-3 to TRBJ2-7; 9 bases match TRBD1. The V and J ends lost 4 bases and 5 bases, in that order; junction bases with no gene match: 12. The length of the CDR3 is 16 residues. Germline CDR1 and CDR2: ENHRY and SYGVKD.

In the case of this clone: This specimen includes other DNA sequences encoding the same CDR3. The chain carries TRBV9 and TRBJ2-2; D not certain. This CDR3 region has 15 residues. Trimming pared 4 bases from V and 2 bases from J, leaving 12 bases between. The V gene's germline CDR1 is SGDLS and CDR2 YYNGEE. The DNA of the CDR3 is TGTGCCAGCAGCCCATTGGCCGCTAACACCGGGGAGCTGTTTTTT. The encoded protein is CASSPLAANTGELFF.

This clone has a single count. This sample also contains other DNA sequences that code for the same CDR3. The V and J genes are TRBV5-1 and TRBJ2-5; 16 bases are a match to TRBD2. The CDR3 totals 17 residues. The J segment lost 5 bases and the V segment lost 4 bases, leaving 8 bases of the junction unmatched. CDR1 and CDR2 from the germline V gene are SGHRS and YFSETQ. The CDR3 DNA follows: TGCGCCAGCAGCAGGGGGACTAGCGGGAGGGCCGGGGAGACCCAGTACTTC. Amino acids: CASSRGTSGRAGETQYF.

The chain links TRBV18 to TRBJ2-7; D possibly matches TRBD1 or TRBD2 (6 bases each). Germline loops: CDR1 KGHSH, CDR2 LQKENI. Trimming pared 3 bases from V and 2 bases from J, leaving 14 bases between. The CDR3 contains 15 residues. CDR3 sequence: CASSPSSGAAYEQYF. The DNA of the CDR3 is TGTGCCAGCTCACCGTCGTCGGGGGCGGCCTACGAGCAGTACTTC.

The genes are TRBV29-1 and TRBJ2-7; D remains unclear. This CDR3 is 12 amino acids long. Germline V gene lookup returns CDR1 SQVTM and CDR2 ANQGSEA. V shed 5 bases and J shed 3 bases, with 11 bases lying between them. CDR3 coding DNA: TGCAGCGTTATGGTCTCCAACTACGAGCAGTACTTC. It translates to CSVMVSNYEQYF.

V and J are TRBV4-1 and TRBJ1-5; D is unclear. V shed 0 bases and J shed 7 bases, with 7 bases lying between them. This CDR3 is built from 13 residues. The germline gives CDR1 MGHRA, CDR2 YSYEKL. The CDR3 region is CASSQEERQPQHF. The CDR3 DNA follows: TGCGCCAGCAGCCAAGAAGAACGACAGCCCCAGCATTTT.

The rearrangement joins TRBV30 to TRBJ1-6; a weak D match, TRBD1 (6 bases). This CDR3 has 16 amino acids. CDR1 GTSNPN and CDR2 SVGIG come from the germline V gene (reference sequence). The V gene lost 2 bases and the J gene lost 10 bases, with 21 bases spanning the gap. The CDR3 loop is CAWSFTQGRVWSPLHF. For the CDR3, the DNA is TGTGCCTGGAGTTTCACCCAGGGGAGGGTGTGGTCACCCCTCCACTTT.

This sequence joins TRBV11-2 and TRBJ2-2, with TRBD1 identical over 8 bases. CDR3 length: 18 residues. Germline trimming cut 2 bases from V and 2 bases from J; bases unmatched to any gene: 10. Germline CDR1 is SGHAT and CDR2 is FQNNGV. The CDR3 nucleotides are TGTGCCAGCAGCTTAAGGCCTGGACAGGGAAGAAACACCGGGGAGCTGTTTTTT. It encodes CASSLRPGQGRNTGELFF.

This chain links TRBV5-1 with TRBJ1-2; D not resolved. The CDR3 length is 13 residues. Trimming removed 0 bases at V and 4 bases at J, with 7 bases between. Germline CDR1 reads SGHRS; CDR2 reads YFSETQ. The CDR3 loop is CASSLGAIYGYTF. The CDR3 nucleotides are TGCGCCAGCAGCTTGGGGGCAATCTATGGCTACACCTTC.

The CDR3 loop reads CASSSITGEAFF. The CDR3 nucleotides read TGTGCCAGCAGCTCTATCACGGGTGAAGCTTTCTTT. The V call is TRBV7-9, the J call TRBJ1-1, with D unclear. V lost 4 bases to trimming and J lost 7 bases, with 10 bases between them. Germline V gives CDR1 SEHNR, CDR2 FQNEAQ (reference sequence). The CDR3 length is 12 residues.

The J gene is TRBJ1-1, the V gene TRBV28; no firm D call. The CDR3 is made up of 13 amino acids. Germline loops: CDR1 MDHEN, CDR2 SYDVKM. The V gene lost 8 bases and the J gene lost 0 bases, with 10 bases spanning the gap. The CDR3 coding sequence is TGTGCCAGCCTCCCCCAGTTGAACACTGAAGCTTTCTTT. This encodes CASLPQLNTEAFF.

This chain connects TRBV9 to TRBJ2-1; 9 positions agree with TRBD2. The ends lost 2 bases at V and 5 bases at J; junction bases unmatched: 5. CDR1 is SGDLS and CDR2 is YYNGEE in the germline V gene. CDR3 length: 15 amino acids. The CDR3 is CASSVSAGGHNEQFF. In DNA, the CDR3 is TGTGCCAGCAGCGTTTCAGCGGGAGGACACAATGAGCAGTTCTTC.

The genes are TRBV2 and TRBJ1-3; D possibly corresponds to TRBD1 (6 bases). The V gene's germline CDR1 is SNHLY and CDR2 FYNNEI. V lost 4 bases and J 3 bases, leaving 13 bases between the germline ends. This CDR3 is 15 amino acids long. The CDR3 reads CASSVPGAGGNTIYF. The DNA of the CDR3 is TGTGCCAGCAGTGTCCCAGGGGCCGGTGGAAACACCATATATTTT. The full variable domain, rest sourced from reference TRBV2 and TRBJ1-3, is EPEVTQTPSHQVTQMGQEVILRCVPISNHLYFYWYRQILGQKVEFLVSFYNNEISEKSEIFDDQFSVERPDGSNFTLKIRSTKLEDSAMYFCASSVPGAGGNTIYFGEGSWLTVV.

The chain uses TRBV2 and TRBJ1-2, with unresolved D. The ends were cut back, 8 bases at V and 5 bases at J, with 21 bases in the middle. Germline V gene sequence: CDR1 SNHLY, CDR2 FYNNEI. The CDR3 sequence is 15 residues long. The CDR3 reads CASSTGRALGYGYTF. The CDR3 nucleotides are TGTGCCAGCTCGACCGGGAGGGCCTTAGGGTATGGCTACACCTTC.

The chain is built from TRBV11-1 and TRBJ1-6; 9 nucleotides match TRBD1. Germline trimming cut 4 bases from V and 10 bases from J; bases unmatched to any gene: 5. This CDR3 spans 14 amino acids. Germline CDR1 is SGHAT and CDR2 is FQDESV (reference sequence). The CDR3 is CASSSGTGRSPLHF. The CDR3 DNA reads TGTGCCAGCAGCTCCGGGACAGGGCGCTCACCCCTCCACTTT.

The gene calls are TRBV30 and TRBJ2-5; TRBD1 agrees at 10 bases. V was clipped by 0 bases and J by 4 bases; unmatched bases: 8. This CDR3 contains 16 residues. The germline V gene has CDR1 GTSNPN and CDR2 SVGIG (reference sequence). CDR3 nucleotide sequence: TGTGCCTGGAGTGTGGGACAGGGGTTCTTCGGAGAGACCCAGTACTTC. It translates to CAWSVGQGFFGETQYF.

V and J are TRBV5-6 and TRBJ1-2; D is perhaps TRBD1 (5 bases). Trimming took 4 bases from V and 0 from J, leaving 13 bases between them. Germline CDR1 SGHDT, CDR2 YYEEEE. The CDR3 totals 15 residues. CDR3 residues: CASSPGTGANYGYTF. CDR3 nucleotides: TGTGCCAGCAGCCCCGGGACGGGAGCTAACTATGGCTACACCTTC.

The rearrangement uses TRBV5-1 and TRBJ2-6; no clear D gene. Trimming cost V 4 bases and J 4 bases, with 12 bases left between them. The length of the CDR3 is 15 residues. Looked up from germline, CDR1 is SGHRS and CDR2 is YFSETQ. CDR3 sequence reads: CASSETLGGANVLTF. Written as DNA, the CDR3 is TGCGCCAGCAGCGAAACCTTGGGAGGGGCCAACGTCCTGACTTTC. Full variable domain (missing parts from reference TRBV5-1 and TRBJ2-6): KAGVTQTPRYLIKTRGQQVTLSCSPISGHRSVSWYQQTPGQGLQFLFEYFSETQRNKGNFPGRFSGRQFSNSRSEMNVSTLELGDSALYLCASSETLGGANVLTFGAGSRLTVL.

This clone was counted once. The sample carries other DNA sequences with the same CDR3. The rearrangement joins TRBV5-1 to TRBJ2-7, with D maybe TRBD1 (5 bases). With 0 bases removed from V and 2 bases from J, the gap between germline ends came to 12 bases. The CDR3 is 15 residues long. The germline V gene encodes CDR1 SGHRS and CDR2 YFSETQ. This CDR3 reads CASSLEGQGTYEQYF. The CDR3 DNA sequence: TGCGCCAGCAGCTTGGAGGGGCAGGGAACCTACGAGCAGTACTTC. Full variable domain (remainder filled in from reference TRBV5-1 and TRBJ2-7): KAGVTQTPRYLIKTRGQQVTLSCSPISGHRSVSWYQQTPGQGLQFLFEYFSETQRNKGNFPGRFSGRQFSNSRSEMNVSTLELGDSALYLCASSLEGQGTYEQYFGPGTRLTVT.

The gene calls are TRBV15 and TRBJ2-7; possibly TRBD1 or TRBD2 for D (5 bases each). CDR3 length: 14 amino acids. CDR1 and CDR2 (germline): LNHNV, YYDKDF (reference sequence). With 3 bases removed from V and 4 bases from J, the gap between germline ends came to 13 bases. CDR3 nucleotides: TGTGCCACCAGCAGTTTGGGGGACGGGTACGAGCAGTACTTC. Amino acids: CATSSLGDGYEQYF. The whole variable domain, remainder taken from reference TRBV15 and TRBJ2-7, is DAMVIQNPRYQVTQFGKPVTLSCSQTLNHNVMYWYQQKSSQAPKLLFHYYDKDFNNEADTPDNFQSRRPNTSFCFLDIRSPGLGDTAMYLCATSSLGDGYEQYFGPGTRLTVT.

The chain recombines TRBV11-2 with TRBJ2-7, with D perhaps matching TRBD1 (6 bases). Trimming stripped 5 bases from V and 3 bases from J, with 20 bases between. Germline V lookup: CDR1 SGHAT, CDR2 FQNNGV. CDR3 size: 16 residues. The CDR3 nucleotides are TGTGCCAGCAGCAGAGAAAGCAGGGGCTCGGGCTACGAGCAGTACTTC. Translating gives CASSRESRGSGYEQYF.

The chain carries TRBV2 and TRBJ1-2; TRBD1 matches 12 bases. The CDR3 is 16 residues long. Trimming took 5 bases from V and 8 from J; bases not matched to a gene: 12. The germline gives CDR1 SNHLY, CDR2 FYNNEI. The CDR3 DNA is TGTGCCAGCAGTCGCCCCGGGGACAGGGGGCGAGAAGGCTACACCTTC. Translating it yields CASSRPGDRGREGYTF.

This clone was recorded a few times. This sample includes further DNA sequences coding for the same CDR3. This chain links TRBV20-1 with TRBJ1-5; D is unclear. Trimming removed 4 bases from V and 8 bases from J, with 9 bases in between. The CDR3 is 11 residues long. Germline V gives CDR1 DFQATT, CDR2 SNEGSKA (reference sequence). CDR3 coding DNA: TGCAGTGCTAACGACGGGAAGCCCCAGCATTTT. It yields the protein CSANDGKPQHF.

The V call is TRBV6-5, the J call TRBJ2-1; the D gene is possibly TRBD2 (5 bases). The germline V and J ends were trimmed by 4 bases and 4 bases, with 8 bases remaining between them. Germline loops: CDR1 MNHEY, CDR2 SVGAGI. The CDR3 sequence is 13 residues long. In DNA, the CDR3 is TGTGCCAGCAGTTTGTCGGGGTACAATGAGCAGTTCTTC. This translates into CASSLSGYNEQFF.

The CDR3 reads CASSFRDRGYTEAFF. In DNA form, the CDR3 reads TGTGCCAGCAGTTTTCGGGACAGGGGATACACTGAAGCTTTCTTT. The chain joins TRBV7-9 to TRBJ1-1; 10 positions match TRBD1. The V gene's germline CDR1 is SEHNR and CDR2 FQNEAQ (reference sequence). The CDR3 is 15 amino acids. V shed 6 bases, J shed 3 bases, and the junction held 7 bases outside the gene matches.

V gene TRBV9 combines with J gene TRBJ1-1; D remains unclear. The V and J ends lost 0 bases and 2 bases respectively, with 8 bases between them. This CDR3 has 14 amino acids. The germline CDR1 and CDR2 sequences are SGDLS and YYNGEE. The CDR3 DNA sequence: TGTGCCAGCAGCGTAGCGCCAGTCAACACTGAAGCTTTCTTT. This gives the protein CASSVAPVNTEAFF.

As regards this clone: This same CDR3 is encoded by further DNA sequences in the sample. CDR3 residues: CASSYSSGVYNEQFF. The DNA of the CDR3 is TGTGCCAGCAGTTACTCCTCGGGGGTATACAATGAGCAGTTCTTC. The genes are TRBV6-5 and TRBJ2-1; maybe TRBD2 (6 bases). The CDR3 sequence is 15 residues long. V lost 0 bases, J lost 4 bases, and 10 bases lay in between. CDR1 MNHEY and CDR2 SVGAGI come from the germline V gene.

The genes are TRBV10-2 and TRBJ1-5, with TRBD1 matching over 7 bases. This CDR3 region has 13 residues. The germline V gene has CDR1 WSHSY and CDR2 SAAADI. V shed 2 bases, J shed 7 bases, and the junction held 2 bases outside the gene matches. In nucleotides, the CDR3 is TGCGCCAGCAGTGAGCAGGGGGAACAGCCCCAGCATTTT. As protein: CASSEQGEQPQHF.

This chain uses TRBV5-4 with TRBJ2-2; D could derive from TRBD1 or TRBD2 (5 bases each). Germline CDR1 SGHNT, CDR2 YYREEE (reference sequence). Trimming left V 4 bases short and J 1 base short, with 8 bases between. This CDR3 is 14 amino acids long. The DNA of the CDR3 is TGTGCCAGCAGCGGGGACGGGAACACCGGGGAGCTGTTTTTT. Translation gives CASSGDGNTGELFF.